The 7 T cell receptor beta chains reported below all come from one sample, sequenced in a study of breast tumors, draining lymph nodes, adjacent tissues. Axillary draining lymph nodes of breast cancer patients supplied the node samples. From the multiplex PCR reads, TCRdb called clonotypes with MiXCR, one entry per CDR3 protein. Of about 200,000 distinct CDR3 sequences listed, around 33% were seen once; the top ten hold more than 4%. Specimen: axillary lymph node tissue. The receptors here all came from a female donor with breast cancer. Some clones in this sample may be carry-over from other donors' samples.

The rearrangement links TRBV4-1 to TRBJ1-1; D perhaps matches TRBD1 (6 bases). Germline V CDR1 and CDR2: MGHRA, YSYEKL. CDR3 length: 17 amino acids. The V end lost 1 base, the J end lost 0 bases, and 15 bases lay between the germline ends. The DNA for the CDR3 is TGCGCCAGCAGCCAAGGTGAGGGGGTTGACATGAACACTGAAGCTTTCTTT. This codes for CASSQGEGVDMNTEAFF.

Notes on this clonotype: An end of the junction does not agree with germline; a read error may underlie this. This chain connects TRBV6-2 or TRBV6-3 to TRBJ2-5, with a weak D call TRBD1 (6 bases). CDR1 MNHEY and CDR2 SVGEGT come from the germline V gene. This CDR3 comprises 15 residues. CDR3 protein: CASSHSGQFQETQYF. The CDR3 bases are TGTGCCAGCAGTCACTCCGGACAGTTCCAAGAGACCCAGTACTTC.

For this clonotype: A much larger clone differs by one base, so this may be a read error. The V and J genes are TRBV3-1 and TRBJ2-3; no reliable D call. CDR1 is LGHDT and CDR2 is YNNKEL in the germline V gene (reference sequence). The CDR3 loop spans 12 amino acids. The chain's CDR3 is CASSQDTYTQYF. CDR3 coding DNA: TGTGCCAGCAGCCAAGACACATATACGCAGTATTTT.

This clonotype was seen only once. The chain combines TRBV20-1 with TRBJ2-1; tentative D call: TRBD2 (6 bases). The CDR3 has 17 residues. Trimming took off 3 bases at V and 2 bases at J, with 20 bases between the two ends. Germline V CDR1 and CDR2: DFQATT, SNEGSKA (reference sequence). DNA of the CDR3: TGCAGTGCTAGCCAACAGCGCGGGACTCAACCCTACAATGAGCAGTTCTTC. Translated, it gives CSASQQRGTQPYNEQFF.

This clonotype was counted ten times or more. The CDR3 here is CASSMTGNNEQFF. The CDR3 nucleotides read TGTGCCAGTAGTATGACAGGGAACAATGAGCAGTTCTTC. V and J are TRBV19 and TRBJ2-1; 7 bases match TRBD1. Germline trimming cut 3 bases from V and 5 bases from J; bases unmatched to any gene: 1. The CDR3 loop spans 13 amino acids. CDR1 is LNHDA, CDR2 SQIVND, per germline (reference sequence). Combining the CDR3 with reference TRBV19 and TRBJ2-1 gives the whole variable domain DGGITQSPKYLFRKEGQNVTLSCEQNLNHDAMYWYRQDPGQGLRLIYYSQIVNDFQKGDIAEGYSVSREKKESFPLTVTSAQKNPTAFYLCASSMTGNNEQFFGPGTRLTVL.

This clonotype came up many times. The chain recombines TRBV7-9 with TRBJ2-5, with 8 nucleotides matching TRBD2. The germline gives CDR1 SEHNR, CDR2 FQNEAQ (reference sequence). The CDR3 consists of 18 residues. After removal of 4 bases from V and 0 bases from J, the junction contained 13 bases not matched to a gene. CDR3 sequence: CASSYSGTRVSYQETQYF. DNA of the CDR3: TGTGCCAGCAGCTACTCCGGGACTAGGGTTTCCTACCAAGAGACCCAGTACTTC.

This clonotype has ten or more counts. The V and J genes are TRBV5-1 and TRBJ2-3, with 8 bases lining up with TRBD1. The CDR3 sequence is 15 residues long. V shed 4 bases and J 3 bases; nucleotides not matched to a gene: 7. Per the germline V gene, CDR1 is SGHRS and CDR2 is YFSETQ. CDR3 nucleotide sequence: TGCGCCAGCAGCCCTGGACAGGGAAGGACAGATACGCAGTATTTT. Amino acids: CASSPGQGRTDTQYF.